The clone carrying this T cell receptor (beta chain) was recorded a few times. Germline CDR1 MNHEY, CDR2 SMNVEV (reference sequence). CDR3 size: 14 residues. J lost 4 bases, V lost 5 bases, and 8 bases had no gene match. The record originates from a study of cytomegalovirus exposure and HLA in healthy donors. The wider study: It was reported in a later analysis that the 90 to 150 validation repertoires used the same platform as the 650 to 800 first-cohort repertoires.

Here immunoSEQ multiplex PCR was the method, and the copy in TCRdb shows in-frame clones only, minus some. The table includes 200,000 to 250,000 clones, over 80% detected once. The chain uses TRBV27 and TRBJ2-7; the match to TRBD1 covers 7 bases. This receptor was identified in a woman in her twenties or thirties in good health and CMV-seropositive. Sequencing was carried out using PBMCs. CDR3 protein: CASSQQGILYEQYF. CDR3 coding DNA: TGTGCCAGCAGTCAACAGGGGATCCTATACGAGCAGTACTTC.